A selection of T cell receptor beta chains follows, all from one sample in a study of OX40 agonist ivuxolimab in advanced cancers. Method: immunoSEQ multiplex PCR; TCRdb's copy keeps in-frame clones and lacks some. The data contain approximately 99,000 clones, 94% of them singletons. The sequenced sample was CD4+ or CD8+ T cells sorted from blood, obtained in a trial of the OX40 agonist ivuxolimab. The receptor set was obtained from an adult with an advanced solid tumor such as melanoma, head and neck, liver or kidney cancer. Both conserved end residues are part of each CDR3. D genes are given only for firm matches. Only some rows state a clone size, as once, few, many or a class for expanded clones.

CDR3 DNA,CDR3 protein,CDR3 length,J gene,D gene,clone size,V gene
TGTGCCAGCTCACCAAACGGCGGGACGAACACCGGGGAGCTGTTTTTT,CASSPNGGTNTGELFF,16,TRBJ2-2,NA,NA,TRBV18
TGTGCCAGCAGTGGGACTCTCCCCGACGACTATGGCTACACCTTC,CASSGTLPDDYGYTF,15,TRBJ1-2,NA,NA,TRBV6-1
TGTGCCAGCAGTGAAGGACTCGCGGAAAACAATGAGCAGTTCTTC,CASSEGLAENNEQFF,15,TRBJ2-1,NA,NA,TRBV2
TGCGCCAGCAGCACCGGGGGGTGGGCTAATGAAAAACTGTTTTTT,CASSTGGWANEKLFF,15,TRBJ1-4,NA,NA,TRBV5-1
TGCGCCAGCAGCCAAGAGAGGCCGGGACGCCTTTTGCTATACGAGCAGTACTTC,CASSQERPGRLLLYEQYF,18,TRBJ2-7,NA,NA,TRBV4-1
TGCGCCAGCAGCTTGGGGGGCGGGACTAGCGATCGAGAGACCCAGTACTTC,CASSLGGGTSDRETQYF,17,TRBJ2-5,TRBD2,NA,TRBV5-1
TGTGCCAGCAGCGTAGGGCTACTGCAAGAGACCCAGTACTTC,CASSVGLLQETQYF,14,TRBJ2-5,NA,once,TRBV9
TGTGCCAGCAGTGAAGGCCCAGGGAGGGAGACCCAGTACTTC,CASSEGPGRETQYF,14,TRBJ2-5,NA,few,TRBV2
TGCAGCGTTGTGCTCCCGGGAGTACAATACTACAATGAGCAGTTCTTC,CSVVLPGVQYYNEQFF,16,TRBJ2-1,NA,NA,TRBV29-1
TGTGCCAGCTCACCGCGACTAGCGGGAGGGCCGGAGGGCACCGGGGAGCTGTTTTTT,CASSPRLAGGPEGTGELFF,19,TRBJ2-2,TRBD2,NA,TRBV18
TGCGCCAGCAGCCAAGAGGCAGGGCGTTACACTGAAGCTTTCTTT,CASSQEAGRYTEAFF,15,TRBJ1-1,NA,NA,TRBV4-3
TGTGCCAGCAGCTTGAGGGAAAACAGAGTACAAGAGACCCAGTACTTC,CASSLRENRVQETQYF,16,TRBJ2-5,NA,NA,TRBV5-6
TGTGCCAGCAGTTACTCGAGGCAGACCTATGGCTACACCTTC,CASSYSRQTYGYTF,14,TRBJ1-2,NA,NA,TRBV6-5
TGTGCCAGCAGCCCTTGGGACAGCTCTGAAGCTTTCTTT,CASSPWDSSEAFF,13,TRBJ1-1,TRBD1,NA,TRBV7-6
TGTGCCTGGAGTGGCCCATTGGGGAGCTACTATGGCTACACCTTC,CAWSGPLGSYYGYTF,15,TRBJ1-2,NA,NA,TRBV30
TGTGCCAGCAGCTTCTCCCAAGAGACCCAGTACTTC,CASSFSQETQYF,12,TRBJ2-5,NA,NA,TRBV11-2
TGCGCCAGCAGCCATGTAGGACAGGGAAGCCACGAGCAGTACTTC,CASSHVGQGSHEQYF,15,TRBJ2-7,TRBD1,NA,TRBV4-1
TGCGCCAGCAGCTTGGTGGGAAGGGAGGACACTGAAGCTTTCTTT,CASSLVGREDTEAFF,15,TRBJ1-1,NA,NA,TRBV5-1
TGTGCCAGCAGCTTAGTGTGGGACAGTAGGCGCGACGAGCAGTACTTC,CASSLVWDSRRDEQYF,16,TRBJ2-7,TRBD1,NA,TRBV7-6
TGTGCCAGCAGTTACTCGTACGGCTCCAGAACAGATACGCAGTATTTT,CASSYSYGSRTDTQYF,16,TRBJ2-3,NA,NA,TRBV6-5
TGTGCCAGCAGCTTAGGGGGTGGCCCCCAGGAGACCCAGTACTTC,CASSLGGGPQETQYF,15,TRBJ2-5,NA,NA,TRBV7-6
TGTGCCAGTAGTAAATTGGACCGGGCTTTCTTT,CASSKLDRAFF,11,TRBJ1-1,NA,few,TRBV19
TGTGCCAGCAGCTTATTAGGGCAGCTCCTTAGATATGGCTACACCTTC,CASSLLGQLLRYGYTF,16,TRBJ1-2,NA,NA,TRBV7-8
TGTGCCAGCAGCCTCGAGCGCCCACTAGCGGGTTACAATGAGCAGTTCTTC,CASSLERPLAGYNEQFF,17,TRBJ2-1,TRBD2,NA,TRBV11-2
TGTGCCAGCAGTCCATGGGGTGGAGGCAGGGGGCGCGGGTACGAGCAGTACTTC,CASSPWGGGRGRGYEQYF,18,TRBJ2-7,TRBD1,NA,TRBV28
TGTGCCAGCAGCCTTCGACGAGGGGGCCCTTTAAGCGATGAAGCTTTCTTT,CASSLRRGGPLSDEAFF,17,TRBJ1-1,TRBD1,NA,TRBV13
TGTGCCAGCTCACCCCTAAATGGCCCTGAAGCTTTCTTT,CASSPLNGPEAFF,13,TRBJ1-1,NA,NA,TRBV18
TGTGCCAGCAGACCCGGGGGGCCCGCAGAGACCCAGTACTTC,CASRPGGPAETQYF,14,TRBJ2-5,NA,NA,TRBV7-2
TGTGCCAGCAGCTCCGGGACGGTGAACACTGAAGCTTTCTTT,CASSSGTVNTEAFF,14,TRBJ1-1,NA,NA,TRBV7-2
TGTGCCAGCAGCCCCCAGGGTGCTAGCGGGAGCTACGAGCAGTACTTC,CASSPQGASGSYEQYF,16,TRBJ2-7,TRBD2,NA,TRBV7-2
TGTGCCAGCAGCTTAGAAGGGGTTCGGTACTTC,CASSLEGVRYF,11,TRBJ2-4,NA,NA,TRBV7-2
TGTGCCAGCAGCGGTGCTTTCGGGGGGGCTGTGACAGATACGCAGTATTTT,CASSGAFGGAVTDTQYF,17,TRBJ2-3,TRBD2,NA,TRBV9
TGTGCCAGTAGTATAGATCCGGGACAGTTTGGCTATGGCTACACCTTC,CASSIDPGQFGYGYTF,16,TRBJ1-2,TRBD1,NA,TRBV19
TGTGCCAGCTCACCCGAGGGGCGGTCTGATACGCAGTATTTT,CASSPEGRSDTQYF,14,TRBJ2-3,NA,NA,TRBV18
TGTGCCAGCAGCTTGGAAGGGGACAGGGTCTTCTACGAGCAGTACTTC,CASSLEGDRVFYEQYF,16,TRBJ2-7,TRBD1,NA,TRBV5-4
TGCGCCAGCAGCCCGGCGACTAGCGGGGGGGAGACCCAGTACTTC,CASSPATSGGETQYF,15,TRBJ2-5,TRBD2,NA,TRBV5-1
TGTGCCAGCAGCGCCGGGACAGGGGGGAACAATGAGCAGTTCTTC,CASSAGTGGNNEQFF,15,TRBJ2-1,TRBD1,NA,TRBV11-1
TGTGCCAGCAGCTTAGGCCAGGACTACGAGCAGTACTTC,CASSLGQDYEQYF,13,TRBJ2-7,NA,NA,TRBV11-3
TGTGCCAGCTCACCACAATCCAGCGGGGGGTCCAATGAGCAGTTCTTC,CASSPQSSGGSNEQFF,16,TRBJ2-1,TRBD2,NA,TRBV18